This T cell receptor (beta chain) was captured in a study of blood T cell dynamics during melanoma immunotherapy. Study overall: Metastatic melanoma patients received first-line pembrolizumab or nivolumab plus ipilimumab.

Using immunoSEQ multiplex PCR, the repertoire was profiled, and TCRdb retains in-frame clones only, with some absent. Among 9,500 to 11,000 clones listed, about 88% were seen once. The junction had 15 bases not matched to a gene; V was cut back by 4 bases and J by 2 bases. Germline lookup yields CDR1 MNHNS and CDR2 SASEGT. The CDR3 loop spans 19 amino acids. Specified time point: pre-treatment baseline. Samples come from before therapy and from week 3 after the first blockade cycle. Apart from two fast progressors, RECIST 1.1 response was judged 12 weeks post-infusion. This sample comprised blood, obtained from a patient treated with checkpoint blockade. This chain connects TRBV6-1 to TRBJ2-1; 9 bases are a match to TRBD1. The TCR comes from a human donor with melanoma. The CDR3 is CASSGFLFPGTGTYNEQFF. The CDR3 DNA sequence: TGTGCCAGCAGTGGATTCCTTTTCCCCGGGACAGGGACCTACAATGAGCAGTTCTTC.